The subject of this entry is one T cell receptor (beta chain). The data originate from a study of blood T cell repertoires in COVID-19. Clones were sequenced by immunoSEQ multiplex PCR, and TCRdb holds only the in-frame ones, with some missing. In the table there are 150,000 to 200,000 clones, 82% of which are singletons. CDR3 length: 17 residues. V lost 3 bases and J lost 3, with 20 bases in between. Germline V CDR1 and CDR2: SGDLS, YYNGEE. The clonotype was recovered from a woman in her forties with COVID-19, enrolled during active disease. The chain carries TRBV9 and TRBJ2-3, with D possibly TRBD2 on 5 matching bases. Sequencing was performed on peripheral blood. In nucleotides, the CDR3 is TGTGCCAGCAGCGCGACCTCGGACTCAGCCATAACAGATACGCAGTATTTT. It yields the protein CASSATSDSAITDTQYF. The entire variable domain, with the rest obtained from reference TRBV9 and TRBJ2-3, is as follows: DSGVTQTPKHLITATGQRVTLRCSPRSGDLSVYWYQQSLDQGLQFLIQYYNGEERAKGNILERFSAQQFPDLHSELNLSSLELGDSALYFCASSATSDSAITDTQYFGPGTRLTVL.